This T cell receptor beta chain was captured by sequencing in a study of PD-1 blockade in classical Hodgkin lymphoma. This clone is classed as medium-sized. Clones were read by immunoSEQ multiplex PCR, and TCRdb kept only the in-frame ones, dropping some. The table records about 13,000 clones, around nine tenths of them present only once. Germline V CDR1 and CDR2: GTSNPN, SVGIG (reference sequence). V gave up 4 bases and J gave up 3 bases, with 9 bases separating them. This CDR3 contains 13 residues. Every patient experienced relapse after autologous stem cell transplantation, and brentuximab vedotin exposure varied.

The rearrangement joins TRBV30 to TRBJ2-2; D not certain. Material: peripheral blood mononuclear cells (PBMCs), obtained at baseline. The sequence was collected from a human donor with classical Hodgkin lymphoma. The CDR3 is CAWTTQYTGELFF. CDR3 nucleotides: TGTGCCTGGACTACCCAGTACACCGGGGAGCTGTTTTTT.